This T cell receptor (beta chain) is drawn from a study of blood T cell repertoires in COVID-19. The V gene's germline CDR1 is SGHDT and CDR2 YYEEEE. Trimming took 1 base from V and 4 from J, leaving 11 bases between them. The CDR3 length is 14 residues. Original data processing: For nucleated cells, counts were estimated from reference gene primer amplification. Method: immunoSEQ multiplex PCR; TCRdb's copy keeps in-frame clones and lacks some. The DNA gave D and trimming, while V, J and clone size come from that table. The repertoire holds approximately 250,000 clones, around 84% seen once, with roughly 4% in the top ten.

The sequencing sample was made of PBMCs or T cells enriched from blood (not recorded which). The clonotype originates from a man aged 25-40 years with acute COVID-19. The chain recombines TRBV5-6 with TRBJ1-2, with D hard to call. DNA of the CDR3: TGTGCCAGCAGCTTGTCCCGGGTCGGCTATGGCTACACCTTC. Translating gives CASSLSRVGYGYTF.